This entry features one TCR beta chain sequence. Looked up from germline, CDR1 is SGHTA and CDR2 is FQGTGA. Trimming at V came to 6 bases and at J to 2 bases, leaving 6 bases not matched to a gene. This CDR3 is built from 15 residues. The sample belongs to a study of blood T cell repertoires in COVID-19. Study as a whole: Material from acute and convalescent COVID-19 was sourced from the United States, Italy and Spain.

Assay used: immunoSEQ multiplex PCR; TCRdb lists only in-frame clones, some missing. The sample has roughly 140,000 clones; 75% to 90% are singletons. The sample consisted of peripheral blood. The receptor was isolated from a woman aged 45-65 years with acute or convalescent COVID-19. The chain joins TRBV7-3 to TRBJ2-1; 8 bases map to TRBD1. CDR3: CASSSGGSTYNEQFF. The CDR3 DNA is TGTGCCAGCAGTTCAGGGGGCTCCACCTACAATGAGCAGTTCTTC.